The entry below describes one T cell receptor beta chain. Its target antigen remains unknown. No much larger clonotype is one base removed from it; base qualities were not supplied. The time point tag for this specimen amounts to: about 28 days (+/-7) after the second vaccine dose. AZD1222 recipients with second doses at about 4 weeks or about 12 weeks were pooled, because spike-specific TCR depth and breadth did not differ between schedules. The vaccinee samples were drawn from two UK trials, COV001 and COV002, one of which was a single-blind randomized controlled phase 2/3 trial testing AZD1222 (ChAdOx1 nCoV-19) in healthy adults. Trial participant PBMC samples were collected at day 0 and day 28 after the second dose for TCRbeta chain sequencing. The CDR3 regions of human TCRbeta chains were analyzed by immunosequencing. The study's own analysis went as follows. Repertoire TCRs were checked for matches against a reference library of SARS-CoV-2-specific TCRs that had been generated using the MIRA antigen-specificity platform. Breadth meant the fraction of unique TCRs that were SARS-CoV-2-associated, whereas depth meant the fraction of total T cells that were SARS-CoV-2-associated. Using the MIRA data, each spike-specific TCR was mapped to the spike region that the TCR reacts to and placed in a CD4 or CD8 class. Log10-transformed breadth and depth values were compared by one-way ANOVA with Sidak's multiple comparisons tests. TCRdb's version of the immuneACCESS table is confined to in-frame rearrangements and falls short of the full clone set. An unresolved V gene accounts for under half of the shortfall where checked; the remainder is of unknown origin. V, J and clone size derive from that table, while D and trimming were established from the DNA sequence. This sample comprises around 94,000 clones, 85% of them detected only once. Clones ranked in the top ten supply around 5% of the sample.

This sample is part of a study of T cell responses to AZD1222 COVID-19 vaccine (dated by TCRdb to the early 2020s). Notes on the research overall: A total of about 250 trial participants underwent TCR sequencing, of whom around 210 had received two doses of AZD1222 and some 26 had received two doses of the MenACWY control vaccine. Enrollment into the trials was organized by age into subgroups of 18-55, 56-69 and 70-plus years, and those subgroups contained about 160, 30 and 59 TCR-sequenced participants, respectively.

From a lookup of the germline V gene, CDR1 and CDR2 are SGHAT and FQNNGV. From cysteine to phenylalanine, the CDR3 is 18 amino acids long. CDR3 DNA only is kept here, 54 bases in frame from base 1. Trimming at the junction amounts to 4 bases on V and 5 bases on J, and the germline ends lie 25 bases apart. The research as a whole found: Most participants were white British and females outnumbered males, and the authors suggested that clonal diversity may have been underestimated. Conclusions about previously exposed vaccinees are limited, since just a handful of AZD1222 recipients were seropositive for SARS-CoV-2 at baseline. After two AZD1222 doses, spike-specific TCR breadth and depth were significantly higher than at day 0 and than in MenACWY recipients. Reportedly, almost half of the unique spike-specific TCRs recognized epitopes lying outside the regions that are mutated in the B.1.351 and B.1.1.7 variants. Vaccine-associated CD4 TCRs spanned the whole spike protein, with dominant responses in regions 160-218 and 743-854. In the small 56-69-year group, the increase in depth fell short of significance, most likely because of low power. Because no day 14 peak-response samples were available, repertoires were characterized only after the peak T cell response.

The specimen comprised peripheral blood, sampled 28 days after the second AZD1222 dose. This TCR came from an adult who received the AZD1222 COVID-19 vaccine. Recombination joined TRBV11-2 with TRBJ2-3, with the D gene too uncertain to name. The CDR3 has the sequence CASSSGQPVMFRGDTQYF. The bases are TGTGCCAGCAGCTCCGGTCAGCCAGTTATGTTTCGTGGAGATACGCAGTATTTT.